One T cell receptor (beta chain) is described in this entry. Its cognate antigen is unknown. The final CDR3 position lacks the conserved phenylalanine or tryptophan, pointing to a likely read error. Lactation, pregnancy, other autoimmune disease or uncontrolled infection led to exclusion of patients. The sample comes from a study of T cells in Graves' hyperthyroidism and ophthalmopathy. The study, taken as a whole, reports: Model-based prediction identified ophthalmopathy a median roughly 6.1 months prior to its onset. The majority of expanded thyroid clonotypes above 0.001 also appeared in blood.

TCR beta CDR3 regions were amplified from RNA transcripts. The HTBI primer set was used in a first-round RT-PCR of the TCR CDR3. TCRdb ran MiXCR on the multiplex PCR reads and lists one entry per CDR3 protein. The sample consists of around 340,000 distinct CDR3 sequences, roughly 20% of them appearing once. CDR1 and CDR2 from the germline V gene are MNHEY and SVGEGT. The CDR3 is 17 amino acids. The source is a woman aged 35 to 49 with Graves' ophthalmopathy. Sequencing was performed on blood. The chain carries TRBV6-2 or TRBV6-3 and TRBJ2-3, with 13 bases fitting TRBD2. This CDR3 is CASSYSRTSGSADTQYV. The CDR3 DNA is TGTGCCAGCAGCTACTCCAGGACTAGCGGGAGCGCAGATACGCAGTATGTT.